The TCR beta chain under discussion was sequenced for a study of T cells in Graves' hyperthyroidism and ophthalmopathy. To note about this clonotype: Its antigen is undetermined.

The V gene end was trimmed by 4 bases and the J gene end by 6 bases; junction bases not matched to a gene: 5. CDR3 length equals 14 residues. Germline V gives CDR1 MDHEN, CDR2 SYDVKM. Study-wide findings and caveats: A model of 13 V-J features distinguished ophthalmopathy from stable hyperthyroidism. Blood also contained most expanded thyroid clonotypes above 0.001.

Patients aged 18 to 65 had newly diagnosed hyperthyroidism lasting under 2 months. From RNA transcripts, TCR beta CDR3 regions were amplified. The HTBI primer set was used in a first-round RT-PCR of the TCR CDR3. MiXCR, applied by TCRdb to the multiplex PCR reads, yields one record per CDR3 protein. The table lists fewer than 350,000 distinct CDR3 sequences, roughly 20% of them singletons. This TCR came from a woman between 50 and 59 years old with Graves' hyperthyroidism. The specimen was blood. The chain is built from TRBV28 and TRBJ2-3; TRBD2 matches at 9 bases. The CDR3 protein is CASSSLTSGDTQYF. The CDR3 region has the DNA TGTGCCAGCAGTTCCCTGACTAGCGGCGATACGCAGTATTTT. The full variable domain, with the rest looked up from reference TRBV28 and TRBJ2-3, is DVKVTQSSRYLVKRTGEKVFLECVQDMDHENMFWYRQDPGLGLRLIYFSYDVKMKEKGDIPEGYSVSREKKERFSLILESASTNQTSMYLCASSSLTSGDTQYFGPGTRLTVL.